Following are 29 T cell receptor beta chains from one sample sequenced in a study of blood T cell repertoires in COVID-19. Repertoires were generated with immunoSEQ multiplex PCR, while TCRdb's copy carries only in-frame clones and drops some. This repertoire shows more than 150,000 clones, roughly 79% found once; its top ten account for approximately 26%. Sequencing input: peripheral blood. These TCRs come from a woman between 65 and 79 years old with acute or convalescent COVID-19.

The CDR3 sequence is CASSIDLEEKLFF. The CDR3 DNA is TGTGCCAGTAGTATAGACCTGGAGGAAAAACTGTTTTTT. The J gene is TRBJ1-4, the V gene TRBV19; D is unclear. The germline CDR1 and CDR2 sequences are LNHDA and SQIVND (reference sequence). The CDR3 loop spans 13 amino acids. V gave up 0 bases and J gave up 8 bases, with 7 bases separating them. Variable domain in full (rest from reference TRBV19 and TRBJ1-4): DGGITQSPKYLFRKEGQNVTLSCEQNLNHDAMYWYRQDPGQGLRLIYYSQIVNDFQKGDIAEGYSVSREKKESFPLTVTSAQKNPTAFYLCASSIDLEEKLFFGSGTQLSVL.

This clone was seen once. V is TRBV5-6 and J is TRBJ2-7; perhaps TRBD1 as D (5 bases). CDR1 is SGHDT and CDR2 is YYEEEE in the germline V gene. Between the trimmed V and J ends, which lost 2 bases and 9 bases, there was a span of 15 bases. The CDR3 loop spans 13 amino acids. CDR3 sequence (DNA): TGTGCCAGCAGCTTCGGTACACAGGTTGGGCAGTACTTC. Encoded protein: CASSFGTQVGQYF.

The chain uses TRBV7-2 and TRBJ2-5, with D possibly TRBD2 on 6 matching bases. The length of the CDR3 is 14 residues. Germline V gene lookup returns CDR1 SGHTA and CDR2 FQGNSA. The V end lost 3 bases, the J end lost 1 base, and 9 bases lay between the germline ends. This CDR3 reads CASSFSGLQETQYF. The CDR3 DNA is TGTGCCAGCAGCTTCAGCGGGCTCCAAGAGACCCAGTACTTC.

The chain recombines TRBV7-9 with TRBJ2-5, with D unclear. The CDR3 loop spans 13 amino acids. Trimming cost V 2 bases and J 5 bases, with 9 bases left between them. Germline lookup yields CDR1 SEHNR and CDR2 FQNEAQ (reference sequence). Written as DNA, the CDR3 is TGTGCCAGCAGCTTAATGGGCATGGAGACCCAGTACTTC. Protein: CASSLMGMETQYF.

The chain is built from TRBV15 and TRBJ2-5; perhaps TRBD1 as D (6 bases). The CDR3 runs 16 residues. V was shortened by 4 bases and J by 5 bases, with 20 bases between the two germline ends. Germline lookup yields CDR1 LNHNV and CDR2 YYDKDF (reference sequence). The CDR3 is CATSKENRVPGETQYF. DNA of the CDR3: TGTGCCACCAGCAAAGAAAACAGGGTCCCCGGGGAGACCCAGTACTTC. Supplemented by reference TRBV15 and TRBJ2-5, the full variable domain reads DAMVIQNPRYQVTQFGKPVTLSCSQTLNHNVMYWYQQKSSQAPKLLFHYYDKDFNNEADTPDNFQSRRPNTSFCFLDIRSPGLGDTAMYLCATSKENRVPGETQYFGPGTRLLVL.

The V gene is TRBV28, the J gene TRBJ1-1; D uncertain. Per germline, CDR1 MDHEN and CDR2 SYDVKM. This CDR3 has 14 amino acids. V was trimmed by 4 bases and J by 4 bases, leaving 13 bases between them. CDR3 nucleotide sequence: TGTGCCAGCAGTTCGCCAGGTATCGGCACTGAAGCTTTCTTT. It translates to CASSSPGIGTEAFF.

This chain uses TRBV19 with TRBJ1-4; 9 nucleotides match TRBD1. The germline V gene has CDR1 LNHDA and CDR2 SQIVND (reference sequence). This CDR3 contains 21 residues. V shed 4 bases and J 3 bases; nucleotides not matched to a gene: 21. CDR3 nucleotides: TGTGCCAGTAGTACCCTGAGGAGACCGGGACAGGGTGCGCTGGCTAATGAAAAACTGTTTTTT. Amino acids: CASSTLRRPGQGALANEKLFF.

On this clone itself: Since no conserved phenylalanine or tryptophan closes the CDR3, a read error is the likely cause. The DNA is left out, because the CDR3 cannot be placed on it with certainty; the CDR3 is given as TCRdb lists it. The chain links TRBV6-5 to TRBJ2-7; the table gives TRBD1 as D, unverified against the DNA. Inclusive of both ends, the CDR3 amounts to 13 amino acids. Germline lookup yields CDR1 MNHEY and CDR2 SVGAGI. The CDR3 loop reads CASSYSSRDSLLL.

The CDR3 sequence: CASGLVQGELGGRRYNEQFF. The CDR3 coding sequence is TGTGCTAGTGGTTTGGTGCAGGGAGAATTAGGCGGGAGGAGGTACAATGAGCAGTTCTTC. J is TRBJ2-1 and V is TRBV12-5, with 8 bases that match TRBD2. The CDR3 runs 20 residues. Losses at the gene ends were 0 bases for V and 4 bases for J; bases not matched to a gene: 17. The V gene's germline CDR1 is LGHNT and CDR2 FRNRAP.

This chain links TRBV5-1 with TRBJ2-7, with TRBD1 matching 7 bases. Germline-derived CDR1 and CDR2 are SGHRS and YFSETQ. The CDR3 runs to 14 residues. V was clipped by 2 bases and J by 4 bases; unmatched bases: 6. CDR3 nucleotides: TGCGCCAGCAGCTTTGACAGGGTTTTGTACGAGCAGTACTTC. It yields the protein CASSFDRVLYEQYF. Looking up the rest from reference TRBV5-1 and TRBJ2-7 gives the full variable domain: KAGVTQTPRYLIKTRGQQVTLSCSPISGHRSVSWYQQTPGQGLQFLFEYFSETQRNKGNFPGRFSGRQFSNSRSEMNVSTLELGDSALYLCASSFDRVLYEQYFGPGTRLTVT.

V is TRBV3-1 (or the pseudogene TRBV3-2) and J is TRBJ1-4, with D unresolved. V was cut by 4 bases and J by 4 bases, with 19 bases left in between. Looked up from germline, CDR1 is LGHDT and CDR2 is YNNKEL (reference sequence). This CDR3 spans 17 amino acids. CDR3 amino acids: CASSPEPLRGSNEKLFF. Written as DNA, the CDR3 is TGTGCCAGCAGCCCCGAACCACTCCGGGGAAGTAATGAAAAACTGTTTTTT.

This chain joins TRBV6-5 and TRBJ1-5, with D hard to call. V was shortened by 8 bases and J by 4 bases, with 12 bases between the two germline ends. CDR3 length: 13 residues. Germline CDR1 MNHEY, CDR2 SVGAGI. The CDR3, as DNA: TGTGCCAGCCGGGAGGTCACAAATCAGCCCCAGCATTTT. Amino acids: CASREVTNQPQHF.

This chain connects TRBV4-1 to TRBJ2-7; tentative D call: TRBD1 (5 bases). Germline CDR1 MGHRA, CDR2 YSYEKL. This CDR3 comprises 14 residues. V was pared by 0 bases and J by 4 bases, with 10 bases between. CDR3 loop: CASSQDRGGYEQYF. As DNA, the CDR3 is TGCGCCAGCAGCCAAGATAGGGGCGGTTACGAGCAGTACTTC.

CDR3 sequence reads: CASSPVRSEQFF. The CDR3 DNA reads as TGTGCCAGCTCACCGGTAAGGAGTGAGCAGTTCTTC. The chain has TRBV18 and TRBJ2-1, with D unclear. There are 12 residues in the CDR3. Germline V gene sequence: CDR1 KGHSH, CDR2 LQKENI. The V end lost 3 bases, the J end lost 9 bases, and 9 bases lay between the germline ends. Full variable domain (remainder filled in from reference TRBV18 and TRBJ2-1): NAGVMQNPRHLVRRRGQEARLRCSPMKGHSHVYWYRQLPEEGLKFMVYLQKENIIDESGMPKERFSAEFPKEGPSILRIQQVVRGDSAAYFCASSPVRSEQFFGPGTRLTVL.

This clone was seen only once. J is TRBJ1-6 and V is TRBV7-8, with 7 bases identical to TRBD1. The junction had 2 bases not matched to a gene; V was cut back by 1 base and J by 5 bases. The CDR3 totals 15 residues. Germline V gene lookup returns CDR1 SGHVS and CDR2 FQNEAQ. CDR3 region: CASSLGTGHNSPLHF. DNA for the CDR3: TGTGCCAGCAGCTTAGGGACAGGACATAATTCACCCCTCCACTTT.

The genes are TRBV9 and TRBJ2-1, with 7 bases that match TRBD1. The CDR3 contains 16 residues. Germline V CDR1 and CDR2: SGDLS, YYNGEE. With 0 bases clipped from V and 4 bases from J, the junction kept 7 bases outside the gene matches. The CDR3 nucleotides are TGTGCCAGCAGCGTAGCTCCGACAGGGCTTTACAATGAGCAGTTCTTC. Its protein product is CASSVAPTGLYNEQFF.

This rearrangement joins TRBV6-5 to TRBJ2-7; 10 bases line up with TRBD1. This CDR3 comprises 15 residues. The ends lost 6 bases at V and 6 bases at J; junction bases unmatched: 11. Germline V CDR1 and CDR2: MNHEY, SVGAGI. This CDR3 is CASSRGQGVFGEQYF. Here the CDR3 DNA reads TGTGCCAGCAGCCGAGGACAGGGGGTATTTGGCGAGCAGTACTTC.

The chain recombines TRBV5-8 with TRBJ1-5; unclear D gene. Trimming cost V 1 base and J 0 bases, with 11 bases left between them. Per germline, CDR1 SGHTS and CDR2 YDEGEE. The CDR3 is made up of 16 amino acids. The CDR3 bases are TGTGCCAGCAGCTTGTTACTTAGCAATAGCAATCAGCCCCAGCATTTT. Amino acids: CASSLLLSNSNQPQHF.

J is TRBJ1-4 and V is TRBV19; TRBD1 agrees at 9 bases. The ends lost 4 bases at V and 5 bases at J; junction bases unmatched: 5. There are 15 residues in the CDR3. The germline V gene encodes CDR1 LNHDA and CDR2 SQIVND (reference sequence). The CDR3 nucleotides are TGTGCCAGTAGTACACAGGGGGCGAAGAATGAAAAACTGTTTTTT. It yields the protein CASSTQGAKNEKLFF.

The chain couples TRBV7-8 to TRBJ2-3; 10 bases match TRBD2. V was clipped by 3 bases and J by 4 bases; unmatched bases: 7. Germline loops: CDR1 SGHVS, CDR2 FQNEAQ. The CDR3 is made up of 16 amino acids. This CDR3 reads CASSFPSGSSSDTQYF. The CDR3, as DNA: TGTGCCAGCAGCTTTCCTAGCGGGAGCTCATCAGATACGCAGTATTTT.

The chain recombines TRBV9 with TRBJ1-2, with 8 bases that match TRBD1. Germline values: CDR1 SGDLS, CDR2 YYNGEE. The CDR3 length is 13 residues. V lost 6 bases to trimming and J lost 6 bases; unmatched junction nucleotides: 7. The CDR3 protein is CASKRQGNNGYTF. The CDR3, as DNA: TGTGCCAGCAAAAGACAGGGGAATAATGGCTACACCTTC. Looking up the rest from reference TRBV9 and TRBJ1-2 gives the full variable domain: DSGVTQTPKHLITATGQRVTLRCSPRSGDLSVYWYQQSLDQGLQFLIQYYNGEERAKGNILERFSAQQFPDLHSELNLSSLELGDSALYFCASKRQGNNGYTFGSGTRLTVV.

The J gene is TRBJ1-4, the V gene TRBV19; 8 bases are shared with TRBD1. CDR1 and CDR2 from the germline V gene are LNHDA and SQIVND (reference sequence). V lost 1 base and J lost 7; bases outside the gene matches: 5. This CDR3 comprises 15 residues. In DNA form, the CDR3 reads TGTGCCAGTAGTATAGGGACAGGGAGGCGTGAAAAACTGTTTTTT. It codes for CASSIGTGRREKLFF.

This clone was found a few times. This chain uses TRBV7-3 with TRBJ1-1; D unclear. The V gene's germline CDR1 is SGHTA and CDR2 FQGTGA. The CDR3 runs to 13 residues. V lost 1 base, J lost 1 base, and 4 bases lay in between. The CDR3 DNA follows: TGTGCCAGCAGCTTAAATAGGAACACTGAAGCTTTCTTT. It codes for CASSLNRNTEAFF.

This chain links TRBV27 with TRBJ2-7, with 10 bases aligning to TRBD2. Germline V gene sequence: CDR1 MNHEY, CDR2 SMNVEV (reference sequence). The trim removed 7 bases at V and 9 bases at J, leaving 15 bases unmatched. CDR3 length: 15 residues. For the CDR3, the DNA is TGTGCCAGCACTTCATCGGGGAGTAGCGGGAGGTCGCAGTACTTC. This gives the protein CASTSSGSSGRSQYF.

This clone came up once. The rearrangement links TRBV5-1 to TRBJ2-3, with TRBD2 as a possible D gene (5 bases). Germline assignment: CDR1 SGHRS and CDR2 YFSETQ. The CDR3 consists of 15 residues. V dropped 5 bases and J dropped 5 bases, with 18 bases sitting between them. The CDR3 sequence is CASSPGRLAEDTQYF. The CDR3, as DNA: TGCGCCAGCAGTCCCGGAAGGCTAGCAGAAGATACGCAGTATTTT. The full variable domain, completed using reference TRBV5-1 and TRBJ2-3, is KAGVTQTPRYLIKTRGQQVTLSCSPISGHRSVSWYQQTPGQGLQFLFEYFSETQRNKGNFPGRFSGRQFSNSRSEMNVSTLELGDSALYLCASSPGRLAEDTQYFGPGTRLTVL.

This clone has a single count. The chain uses TRBV7-9 and TRBJ2-2, with D perhaps matching TRBD2 (5 bases). The germline V gene has CDR1 SEHNR and CDR2 FQNEAQ (reference sequence). This CDR3 spans 16 amino acids. Deletions cut 1 base from V and 5 bases from J, with 14 bases between. In nucleotides, the CDR3 is TGTGCCAGCAGCTTAGAGGGTAGCGTGAAGACCGGGGAGCTGTTTTTT. Protein sequence: CASSLEGSVKTGELFF.

V gene TRBV3-1 (or the pseudogene TRBV3-2) combines with J gene TRBJ2-7, with TRBD2 as a possible D gene (6 bases). Germline V gives CDR1 LGHDT, CDR2 YNNKEL (reference sequence). V was shortened by 1 base and J by 7 bases, with 11 bases between the two germline ends. The CDR3 spans 13 residues. In DNA, the CDR3 is TGTGCCAGCAGCCAAGGGGGGGTCTCGGAGCAGTACTTC. Translation: CASSQGGVSEQYF.

The CDR3 DNA is TGTGCCAGCAGTTACGGGGGCAGGTTTTTGGCTTTCTTT. Protein product: CASSYGGRFLAFF. The chain employs TRBV6-2 or TRBV6-3 and TRBJ1-1, with a tentative D call TRBD1 (6 bases). Deletions cut 2 bases from V and 11 bases from J, with 15 bases between. The CDR3 runs 13 residues. Germline V gene data show CDR1 as MNHEY and CDR2 as SVGEGT.

The chain combines TRBV7-2 with TRBJ2-2, with 7 bases matching TRBD1. The CDR3 length is 14 residues. The germline V gene encodes CDR1 SGHTA and CDR2 FQGNSA. V shed 3 bases, J shed 5 bases, and the junction held 3 bases outside the gene matches. CDR3 nucleotide sequence: TGTGCCAGCAGCTTGACAGGGAGTACCGGGGAGCTGTTTTTT. Encoded protein: CASSLTGSTGELFF.